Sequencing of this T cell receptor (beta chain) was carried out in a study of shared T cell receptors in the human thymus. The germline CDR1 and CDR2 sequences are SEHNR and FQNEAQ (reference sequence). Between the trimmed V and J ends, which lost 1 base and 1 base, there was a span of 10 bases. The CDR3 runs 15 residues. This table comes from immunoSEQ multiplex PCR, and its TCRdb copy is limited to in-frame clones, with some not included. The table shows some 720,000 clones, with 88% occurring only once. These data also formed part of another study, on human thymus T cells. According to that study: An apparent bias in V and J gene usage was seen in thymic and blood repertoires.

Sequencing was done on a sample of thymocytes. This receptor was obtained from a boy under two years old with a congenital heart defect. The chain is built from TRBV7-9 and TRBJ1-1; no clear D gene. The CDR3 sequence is CASSLDSRQNTEAFF. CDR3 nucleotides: TGTGCCAGCAGCTTAGATTCCAGACAGAACACTGAAGCTTTCTTT.